Shown below are 14 T cell receptor beta chains from a single sample sequenced in a study of PD-L1 blockade in urothelial cancer. Time point here: pretreatment peripheral blood. Only in-frame clones appear in the TCRdb table, and some are missing; sequencing was by immunoSEQ multiplex PCR. The repertoire holds 87,000 or so clones, with around 83% as singletons. Sequenced here: PBMCs, sampled around atezolizumab (anti-PD-L1) treatment. The receptors originated from a man between 60 and 75 years old with urothelial cancer.

The sample holds a few counts of this clone. The chain links TRBV5-6 to TRBJ1-2; 7 bases line up with TRBD1. The ends lost 0 bases at V and 3 bases at J; junction bases unmatched: 2. This CDR3 region has 14 residues. Germline-derived CDR1 and CDR2 are SGHDT and YYEEEE. DNA for the CDR3: TGTGCCAGCAGCTTGGACAGGGGTTACTATGGCTACACCTTC. This gives the protein CASSLDRGYYGYTF.

The chain combines TRBV28 with TRBJ2-5, with 10 bases matching TRBD2. Germline V gene lookup returns CDR1 MDHEN and CDR2 SYDVKM. The V and J ends lost 5 bases and 4 bases, in that order; junction bases with no gene match: 7. The CDR3 length is 15 residues. The DNA for the CDR3 is TGTGCCAGCAGTCCAGGGGTAGCGGGAGGAGAGACCCAGTACTTC. It encodes CASSPGVAGGETQYF.

The chain carries TRBV2 and TRBJ1-2, with D possibly matching TRBD1 (6 bases). The germline CDR1 and CDR2 sequences are SNHLY and FYNNEI. The CDR3 sequence is 11 residues long. CDR3 nucleotide sequence: TGTGCACAGGGAGGGGTTCTTGGCTACACCTTC. Its translation is CAQGGVLGYTF.

V gene TRBV7-6 combines with J gene TRBJ1-5, with 7 bases fitting TRBD1. The CDR3 sequence is 17 residues long. Trimming at V came to 1 base and at J to 0 bases, leaving 6 bases not matched to a gene. CDR1 and CDR2 from the germline V gene are SGHVS and FNYEAQ. CDR3 amino acids: CASSLEPGQASNQPQHF. The CDR3 bases are TGTGCCAGCAGCTTAGAGCCAGGACAGGCTAGCAATCAGCCCCAGCATTTT.

The sample holds a few counts of this clone. The chain couples TRBV19 to TRBJ1-2; TRBD1 might be the D (6 bases). The CDR3 is made up of 12 amino acids. The germline V and J ends were trimmed by 5 bases and 4 bases, with 8 bases remaining between them. CDR1 is LNHDA and CDR2 is SQIVND in the germline V gene (reference sequence). Here the CDR3 reads CASSSTGYGYTF. Written as DNA, the CDR3 is TGTGCCAGTAGTTCGACAGGCTATGGCTACACCTTC.

The genes are TRBV19 and TRBJ2-7, with 9 bases identical to TRBD1. Per the germline V gene, CDR1 is LNHDA and CDR2 is SQIVND (reference sequence). The length of the CDR3 is 13 residues. V lost 9 bases, J lost 0 bases, and 3 bases stayed unmatched. The CDR3 DNA follows: TGTGCCAGCGGACAGGGGTCCTCCTACGAGCAGTACTTC. This translates into CASGQGSSYEQYF.

V usage is TRBV6-5 and J usage is TRBJ1-2, with 9 bases aligning to TRBD1. CDR3 length: 12 amino acids. Germline loops: CDR1 MNHEY, CDR2 SVGAGI. V lost 4 bases to trimming and J lost 9 bases; unmatched junction nucleotides: 3. CDR3 nucleotides: TGTGCCAGCAGTTCGGGACAGGGTAGCTACACCTTC. Its protein product is CASSSGQGSYTF.

The J gene is TRBJ1-2, the V gene TRBV6-6; TRBD1 aligns across 9 bases. V was clipped by 2 bases and J by 4 bases; unmatched bases: 5. The CDR3 length is 15 residues. Germline V lookup: CDR1 MNHNY, CDR2 SVGAGI (reference sequence). CDR3 residues: CASSYPGTGTYGYTF. Written as DNA, the CDR3 is TGTGCCAGCAGTTACCCCGGGACAGGGACCTATGGCTACACCTTC.

V is TRBV18 and J is TRBJ1-2; 10 bases match TRBD1. Germline V gene data show CDR1 as KGHSH and CDR2 as LQKENI. The CDR3 length is 14 residues. J gave up 3 bases and V 3 bases, and 1 base lay outside the gene matches. The DNA of the CDR3 is TGTGCCAGCTCACCGACAGGGGGCGACTATGGCTACACCTTC. This gives the protein CASSPTGGDYGYTF.

The chain uses TRBV2 and TRBJ2-7; D possibly corresponds to TRBD2 (5 bases). V gave up 7 bases and J gave up 3 bases, with 10 bases separating them. The CDR3 spans 12 residues. Germline-derived CDR1 and CDR2 are SNHLY and FYNNEI. The CDR3 DNA sequence: TGTGCCAGCACCGAGGGCAGCTACGAGCAGTACTTC. Protein product: CASTEGSYEQYF.

This clone has only one observation. CDR3 residues: CASSLYRGANEKLFF. The CDR3 DNA reads as TGTGCCAGCAGCTTGTACAGGGGGGCTAATGAAAAACTGTTTTTT. This rearrangement joins TRBV5-5 to TRBJ1-4; 8 bases are a match to TRBD1. V gave up 1 base and J gave up 3 bases; unmatched junction bases: 2. Per germline, CDR1 SGHKS and CDR2 YYEKEE (reference sequence). The CDR3 consists of 15 residues.

There are a few counts of this clone. This rearrangement joins TRBV7-9 to TRBJ1-1; D not certain. The V end lost 5 bases, the J end lost 1 base, and 8 bases lay between the germline ends. This CDR3 has 13 residues. Germline lookup yields CDR1 SEHNR and CDR2 FQNEAQ (reference sequence). This CDR3 is CASSATKNTEAFF. The DNA for the CDR3 is TGTGCCAGCAGCGCTACGAAGAACACTGAAGCTTTCTTT.

The chain combines TRBV7-3 with TRBJ2-3; tentative D call: TRBD1 (6 bases). The CDR3 contains 18 residues. Germline lookup yields CDR1 SGHTA and CDR2 FQGTGA. With 1 base removed from V and 6 bases from J, the gap between germline ends came to 23 bases. CDR3 amino acids: CASSLRGMDGGPRDTQYF. CDR3 in DNA: TGTGCCAGCAGCTTAAGGGGTATGGATGGGGGCCCGCGGGATACGCAGTATTTT. Full variable domain (outside the CDR3, taken from reference TRBV7-3 and TRBJ2-3): GAGVSQTPSNKVTEKGKYVELRCDPISGHTALYWYRQSLGQGPEFLIYFQGTGAADDSGLPNDRFFAVRPEGSVSTLKIQRTERGDSAVYLCASSLRGMDGGPRDTQYFGPGTRLTVL.

The rearrangement uses TRBV7-2 and TRBJ2-7, with TRBD1 identical over 7 bases. Germline loops: CDR1 SGHTA, CDR2 FQGNSA. V gave up 3 bases and J gave up 2 bases; unmatched junction bases: 4. CDR3 length: 14 amino acids. The DNA of the CDR3 is TGTGCCAGCAGCTTCCCCGGGACAGCCTACGAGCAGTACTTC. It encodes CASSFPGTAYEQYF.